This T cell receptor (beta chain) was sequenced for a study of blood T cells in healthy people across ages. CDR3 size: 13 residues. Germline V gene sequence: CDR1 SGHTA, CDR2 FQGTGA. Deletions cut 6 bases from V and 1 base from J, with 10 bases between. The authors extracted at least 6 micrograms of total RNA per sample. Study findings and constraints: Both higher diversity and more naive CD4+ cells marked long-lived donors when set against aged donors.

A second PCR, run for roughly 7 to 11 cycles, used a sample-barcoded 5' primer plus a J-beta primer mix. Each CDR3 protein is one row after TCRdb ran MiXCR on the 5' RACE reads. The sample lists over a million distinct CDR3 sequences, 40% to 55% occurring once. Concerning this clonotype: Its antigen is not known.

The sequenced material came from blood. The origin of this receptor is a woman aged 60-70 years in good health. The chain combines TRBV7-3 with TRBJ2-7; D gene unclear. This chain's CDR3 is CASSEWPSYEQYF. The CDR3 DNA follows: TGTGCCAGCAGTGAGTGGCCGTCCTACGAGCAGTACTTC.